This T cell receptor (beta chain) was sequenced during a study of response to subunit inactivated influenza vaccine. General study findings and limits: It was suggested by the authors that few new T cells are recruited by each seasonal influenza vaccination.

In this sample, this clonotype turned up many times. Its antigen is unknown. Trimming removed 0 bases from V and 0 bases from J, with 12 bases in between. From germline, CDR1 is DFQATT and CDR2 SNEGSKA (reference sequence). CDR3 length equals 16 residues. A single record per CDR3 protein comes from TCRdb applying MiXCR to the RT-PCR reads. The table has some 800,000 distinct CDR3 sequences, around 20% seen once. This rearrangement joins TRBV20-1 to TRBJ2-1; unclear D gene. The sequence derives from a man aged 50 or older who received an inactivated influenza vaccine. Sequenced material: PBMCs from blood, taken more than 4 days after vaccination. CDR3 in DNA: TGCAGTGCTAGAGACTACCTAAGGAGCTCCTACAATGAGCAGTTCTTC. Its translation is CSARDYLRSSYNEQFF.